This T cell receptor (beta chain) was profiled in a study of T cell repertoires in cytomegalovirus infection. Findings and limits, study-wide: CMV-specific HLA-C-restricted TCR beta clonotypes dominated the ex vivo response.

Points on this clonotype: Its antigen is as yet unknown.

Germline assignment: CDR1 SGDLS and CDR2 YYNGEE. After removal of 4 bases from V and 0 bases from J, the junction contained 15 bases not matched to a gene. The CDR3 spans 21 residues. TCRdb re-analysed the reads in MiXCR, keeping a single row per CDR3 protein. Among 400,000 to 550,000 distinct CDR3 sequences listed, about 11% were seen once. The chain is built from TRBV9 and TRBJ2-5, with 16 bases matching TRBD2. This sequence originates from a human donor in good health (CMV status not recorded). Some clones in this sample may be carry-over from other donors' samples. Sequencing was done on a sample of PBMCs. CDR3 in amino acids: CASSSPGTSGRAIQNQETQYF. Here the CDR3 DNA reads TGTGCCAGCAGCTCACCCGGGACTAGCGGGAGGGCCATCCAAAACCAAGAGACCCAGTACTTC. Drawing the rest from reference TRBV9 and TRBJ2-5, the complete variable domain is DSGVTQTPKHLITATGQRVTLRCSPRSGDLSVYWYQQSLDQGLQFLIQYYNGEERAKGNILERFSAQQFPDLHSELNLSSLELGDSALYFCASSSPGTSGRAIQNQETQYFGPGTRLLVL.